This TCR beta chain originates from a study of blood T cell repertoires in COVID-19. Study-wide context: The United States, Italy and Spain provided the acute and convalescent COVID-19 samples. Sources were T cells, B-cell-depleted T cells, or PBMCs; the material itself was cDNA or gDNA.

In the original workflow: How many nucleated cells were present was estimated from reference gene primer amplification. Using immunoSEQ multiplex PCR, the repertoire was profiled, and TCRdb retains in-frame clones only, with some absent. For V, J and clone size, that table is used; D and trimming come from the DNA. The data show about 230,000 clones, around 83% seen once. Germline CDR1 is SGHNT and CDR2 is YYREEE (reference sequence). The CDR3 length is 15 residues. V gave up 1 base and J gave up 5 bases; unmatched junction bases: 5. The origin of this receptor is a woman aged 50 to 60 with acute or convalescent COVID-19. The chain joins TRBV5-4 to TRBJ2-1; 8 bases are a match to TRBD1. Sequencing used peripheral blood. This chain's CDR3 is CASSLSGGDHNEQFF. The CDR3 DNA follows: TGTGCCAGCAGCTTGTCAGGGGGCGACCACAATGAGCAGTTCTTC.